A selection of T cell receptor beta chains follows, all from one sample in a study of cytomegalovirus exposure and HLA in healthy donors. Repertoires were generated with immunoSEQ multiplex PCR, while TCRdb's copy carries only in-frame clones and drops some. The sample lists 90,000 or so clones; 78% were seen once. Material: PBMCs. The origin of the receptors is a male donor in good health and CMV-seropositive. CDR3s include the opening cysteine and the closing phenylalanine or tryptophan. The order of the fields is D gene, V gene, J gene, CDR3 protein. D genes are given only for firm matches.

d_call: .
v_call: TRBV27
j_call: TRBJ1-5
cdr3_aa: CASSPPGSYQPQHF

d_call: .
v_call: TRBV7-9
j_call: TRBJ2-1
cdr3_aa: CASSESLPAGSSSHEQFF

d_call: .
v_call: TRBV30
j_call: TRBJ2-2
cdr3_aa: CAWSVLNTGELFF

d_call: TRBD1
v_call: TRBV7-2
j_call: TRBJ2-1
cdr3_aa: CASSLGQGAVKFSYNEQFF

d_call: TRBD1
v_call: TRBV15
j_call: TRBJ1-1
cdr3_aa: CATSSDRGHTEAFF

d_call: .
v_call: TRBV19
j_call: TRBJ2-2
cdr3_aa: CASSHERAKGITGELFF

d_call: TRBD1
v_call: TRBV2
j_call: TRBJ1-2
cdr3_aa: CASSDPGQGPTNYGYTF

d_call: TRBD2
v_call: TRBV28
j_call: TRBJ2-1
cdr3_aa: CASRAPTSGWAYNEQFF

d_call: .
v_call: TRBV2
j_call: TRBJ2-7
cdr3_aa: CASSPGTEFYEQYF

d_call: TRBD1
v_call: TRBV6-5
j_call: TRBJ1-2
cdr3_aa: CASSLRTGTGYTF

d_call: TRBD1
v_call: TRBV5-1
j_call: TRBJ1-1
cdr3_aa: CASSLGQGRTEAFF

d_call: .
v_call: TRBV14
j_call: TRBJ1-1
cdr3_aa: CASSQGRLTEAFF

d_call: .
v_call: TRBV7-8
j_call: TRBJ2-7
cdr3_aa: CASSSSPTGSHEQYF

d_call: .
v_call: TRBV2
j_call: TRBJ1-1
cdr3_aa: CARELGGGTEAFF

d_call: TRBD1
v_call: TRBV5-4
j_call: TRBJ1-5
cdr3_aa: CASSLAGGSQPQHF

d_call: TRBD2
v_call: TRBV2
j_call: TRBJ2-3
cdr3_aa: CASSRRLAGGSNTQYF

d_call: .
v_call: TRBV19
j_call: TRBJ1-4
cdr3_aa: CASSSPSEKLFF

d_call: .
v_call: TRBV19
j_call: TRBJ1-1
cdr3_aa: CASSITGGNTEAFF

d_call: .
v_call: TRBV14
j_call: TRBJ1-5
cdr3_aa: CASSPGGGNFQPQHF

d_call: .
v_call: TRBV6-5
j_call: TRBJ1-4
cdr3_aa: CASSYSREGLNEKLFF

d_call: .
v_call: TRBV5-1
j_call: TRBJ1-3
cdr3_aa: CASSPDGSSGNTIYF

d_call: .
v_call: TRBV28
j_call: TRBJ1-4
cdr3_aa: CASRAGEEKLFF

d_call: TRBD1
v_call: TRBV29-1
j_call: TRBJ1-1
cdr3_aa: CSPRQGANTEAFF

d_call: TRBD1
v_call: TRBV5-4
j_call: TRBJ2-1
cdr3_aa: CASSTRQGIDNEQFF

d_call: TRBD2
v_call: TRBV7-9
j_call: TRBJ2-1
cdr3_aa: CASTRGGGIPPSYNEQFF

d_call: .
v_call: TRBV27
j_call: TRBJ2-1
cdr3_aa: CASSEDSVEQFF

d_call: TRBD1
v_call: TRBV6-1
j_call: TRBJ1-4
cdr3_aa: CASRGQGARKLFF

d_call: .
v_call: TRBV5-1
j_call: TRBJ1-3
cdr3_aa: CASSFGLGTSGVTGNTIYF

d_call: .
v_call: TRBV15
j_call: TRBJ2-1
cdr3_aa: CATSRGDSNEQFF

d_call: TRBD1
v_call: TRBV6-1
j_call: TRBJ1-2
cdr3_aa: CAISESGWTGGFDGYTF

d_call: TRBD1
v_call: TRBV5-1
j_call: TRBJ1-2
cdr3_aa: CASSLSGQGSSGYTF

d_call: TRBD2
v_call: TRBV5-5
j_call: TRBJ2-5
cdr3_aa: CASSPREGGAETQYF

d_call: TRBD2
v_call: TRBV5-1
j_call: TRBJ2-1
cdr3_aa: CASSLVAGGPGSYNEQFF

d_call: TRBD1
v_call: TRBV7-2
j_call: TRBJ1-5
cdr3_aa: CASQGNSNQPQHF

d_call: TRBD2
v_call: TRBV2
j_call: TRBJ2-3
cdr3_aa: CASSEGGAGVGTDTQYF

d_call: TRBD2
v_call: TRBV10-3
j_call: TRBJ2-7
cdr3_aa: CAIRASGSSYEQYF

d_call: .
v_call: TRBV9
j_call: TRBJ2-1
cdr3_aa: CASSELAGNEQFF

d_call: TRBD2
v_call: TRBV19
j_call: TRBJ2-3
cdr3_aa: CASSIDHGTSGRATQYF

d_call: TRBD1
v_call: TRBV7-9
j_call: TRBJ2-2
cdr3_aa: CASSLTGVNTGELFF

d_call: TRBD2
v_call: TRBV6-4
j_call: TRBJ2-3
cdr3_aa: CASSDSSGRGADTQYF

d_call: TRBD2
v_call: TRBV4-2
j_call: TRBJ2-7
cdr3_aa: CASSPWTSGAAYEQYF

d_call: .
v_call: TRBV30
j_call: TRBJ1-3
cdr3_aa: CAWNSGGNTIYF

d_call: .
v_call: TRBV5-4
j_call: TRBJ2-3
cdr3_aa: CASSLAGPGALYF

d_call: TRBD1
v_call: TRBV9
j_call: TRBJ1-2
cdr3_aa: CASSSKTGTYGYTF

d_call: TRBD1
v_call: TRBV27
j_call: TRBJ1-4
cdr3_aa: CASSSGTGVGEKLFF

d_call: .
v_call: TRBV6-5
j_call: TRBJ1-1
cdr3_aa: CAIVGPGTEAFF

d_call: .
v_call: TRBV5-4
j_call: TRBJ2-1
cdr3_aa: CASSSKLGSNEQFF

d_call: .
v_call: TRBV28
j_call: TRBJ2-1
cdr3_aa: CASSLDPGRGPSYNEQFF